Following are 2 T cell receptor beta chains from one sample sequenced in a study of patients and donors after allogeneic stem cell transplantation. TCRdb passed the RT-PCR reads through MiXCR, listing each CDR3 protein once. The sample consists of approximately 200,000 distinct CDR3 sequences, roughly 38% of them appearing once. The sequenced sample was blood, either unsorted or a sorted T cell fraction (not recorded which). Receptors originate from a human donor who was either an allogeneic HSCT recipient or a stem cell or donor lymphocyte infusion donor (not recorded which). It is not recorded whose cells these are; they may come from a transplant donor.

A remark on this clonotype: At one of its ends the junction is not consistent with the germline gene, which may arise from a read error. This chain uses TRBV20-1 with TRBJ1-2; 7 nucleotides agree with TRBD1. Germline V gene data show CDR1 as DFQATT and CDR2 as SNEGSKA (reference sequence). CDR3 length: 12 amino acids. The CDR3 sequence is CSARAVGGQPSF. DNA of the CDR3: TGCAGTGCTAGAGCGGTGGGGGGACAGCCCTCCTTC.

This chain links TRBV20-1 with TRBJ1-5; D is uncertain. V lost 4 bases and J lost 0, with 13 bases in between. The CDR3 totals 15 residues. Germline assignment: CDR1 DFQATT and CDR2 SNEGSKA (reference sequence). The CDR3 loop reads CSAIGGSDSNQPQHF. The DNA for the CDR3 is TGCAGTGCTATAGGAGGGTCGGATAGCAATCAGCCCCAGCATTTT.